This T cell receptor (beta chain) comes out of a study of T cell repertoires in ileal Crohn's disease. Study-wide context: Around 40% were active smokers at surgery; median disease duration was around 7.9 years. All patients had surgery for stricturing (approximately 60%) or penetrating (39%) disease. Overall study findings and caveats: High-frequency clones were more common in sorted CD8 than CD4 cells. Compared with non-smokers, active smokers at surgery showed more clonal expansions.

Documented time point: neoterminal ileum biopsy at postoperative endoscopy, about 6 months after surgery. Germline values: CDR1 KGHSH, CDR2 LQKENI. The CDR3 loop spans 16 amino acids. The V and J ends lost 3 bases and 2 bases respectively, with 16 bases between them. A remark on this clone: Its antigen remains unknown.

The table came from immunoSEQ multiplex PCR; TCRdb's copy has only in-frame clones and leaves some out. The data hold about 12,000 clones, with approximately 78% observed a single time. This TCR was sampled from an adult with Crohn's disease. J is TRBJ1-1 and V is TRBV18, with D possibly matching TRBD1 (6 bases). Sequenced: ileal tissue. In DNA, the CDR3 is TGTGCCAGCTCACCGTTCGCCCCGGACAGCAACACTGAAGCTTTCTTT. Its translation: CASSPFAPDSNTEAFF.